This TCR beta chain derives from a study of cytomegalovirus exposure and HLA in healthy donors. Overall study context: An earlier analysis found around 120 million unique TCR beta sequences from around 180 million T cells. The study, taken as a whole, reports: Donors belonging to an Asian-associated ancestry cluster reportedly showed fewer N-insertions in productive TCRs than the roughly 670-donor mean, according to what a later analysis found. The study labeled around 160 TCR beta chains cytomegalovirus-associated. Some highly shared sequence variants likely arose as a pipeline artifact.

In the PCR, 60 Vbeta and 13 Jbeta primers were used. The method was immunoSEQ multiplex PCR; TCRdb's version includes in-frame clones alone and lacks a portion of them. The sample records about 170,000 clones, around 80% being singletons. About this clone itself: Its antigen remains unknown. Compared with germline, one end of the junction differs, possibly owing to a read error.

The CDR3 length is 14 residues. In germline, CDR1 is SEHNR, CDR2 FQNEAQ (reference sequence). Input material: PBMCs. The sequence derives from a woman under 40 in good health and CMV-seropositive. The chain links TRBV7-9 to TRBJ1-3, with TRBD1 as a possible D gene (5 bases). The CDR3 spells CASSFLTDEKATAF. CDR3 in DNA: TGTGCCAGCAGCTTCCTGACAGACGAAAAGGCTACCGCTTTT.